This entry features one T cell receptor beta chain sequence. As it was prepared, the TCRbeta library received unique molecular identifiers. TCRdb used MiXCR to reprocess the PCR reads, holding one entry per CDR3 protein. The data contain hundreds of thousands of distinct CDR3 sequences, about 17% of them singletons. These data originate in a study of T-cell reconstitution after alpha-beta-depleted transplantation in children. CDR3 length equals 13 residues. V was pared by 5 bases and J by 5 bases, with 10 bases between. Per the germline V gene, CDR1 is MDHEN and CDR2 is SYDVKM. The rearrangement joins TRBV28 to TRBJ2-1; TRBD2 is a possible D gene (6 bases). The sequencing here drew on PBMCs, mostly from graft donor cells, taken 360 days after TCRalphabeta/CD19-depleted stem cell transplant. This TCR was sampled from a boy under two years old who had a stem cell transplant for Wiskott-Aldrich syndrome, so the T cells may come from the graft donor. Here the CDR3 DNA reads TGTGCCAGCAGTAAGGGACTGAACAATGAGCAGTTCTTC. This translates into CASSKGLNNEQFF.